The entry below gives a single T cell receptor beta chain sequence along with its context. This CDR3 contains 16 residues. V shed 5 bases and J shed 0 bases, with 15 bases lying between them. In germline, CDR1 is SGHRS, CDR2 YFSETQ. The data were taken from a study of T cell changes during pregnancy in multiple sclerosis. This table comes from immunoSEQ multiplex PCR, and its TCRdb copy is limited to in-frame clones, with some not included. Among about 84,000 clones listed, over 85% were seen once. Specimen: peripheral blood, collected in the second trimester of pregnancy. This chain joins TRBV5-1 and TRBJ2-1, with D possibly TRBD2 on 7 matching bases. This sequence originates from a female donor in good health, enrolled as a control in a pregnancy study. CDR3 nucleotides: TGCGCCAGCAGGATAGAGGGGGAGGGCTCCTACAATGAGCAGTTCTTC. It is translated as CASRIEGEGSYNEQFF.